Listed below are T cell receptor beta chains from one sample, sequenced in a study of blood T cell repertoires in COVID-19. The table came from immunoSEQ multiplex PCR; TCRdb's copy has only in-frame clones and leaves some out. This table has over 150,000 clones, 88% appearing once. The sample consisted of PBMCs or T cells enriched from blood (not recorded which). Every receptor here comes from a woman aged 18-29 years who had recovered from COVID-19. CDR3s include the opening cysteine and the closing phenylalanine or tryptophan. A D gene is named only where the DNA matches it firmly. Only part of the rows carry a size: once, few, many, or a class if the clone is expanded.

D: NA
J: TRBJ1-5
size: NA
V: TRBV12-3/TRBV12-4
CDR3: CASRQGINQPQHF
DNA: TGTGCCAGCAGACAGGGTATCAATCAGCCCCAGCATTTT

D: NA
J: TRBJ2-1
size: NA
V: TRBV21-1
CDR3: CASSKEVCSGRVYNEQFF
DNA: TGTGCCAGCAGCAAAGAAGTTTGTAGCGGGAGGGTCTACAATGAGCAGTTCTTC

D: NA
J: TRBJ2-7
size: NA
V: TRBV9
CDR3: CASSVGPDTDYEQYF
DNA: TGTGCCAGCAGCGTAGGTCCAGACACAGACTACGAGCAGTACTTC

D: NA
J: TRBJ2-5
size: NA
V: TRBV19
CDR3: CASGRGKETQYF
DNA: TGTGCCAGCGGTCGCGGAAAAGAGACCCAGTACTTC

D: NA
J: TRBJ1-2
size: NA
V: TRBV7-9
CDR3: CASSLDGGGLGGYTF
DNA: TGTGCCAGCAGCTTAGACGGCGGGGGGCTCGGTGGCTACACCTTC

D: NA
J: TRBJ1-1
size: few
V: TRBV28
CDR3: CASSARGETEAFF
DNA: TGTGCCAGCAGTGCCCGCGGTGAAACTGAAGCTTTCTTT

D: NA
J: TRBJ1-4
size: NA
V: TRBV15
CDR3: CATSRDSSYKGELFF
DNA: TGTGCCACCAGCAGAGATAGCAGTTACAAAGGGGAACTGTTTTTT

D: NA
J: TRBJ2-1
size: once
V: TRBV6-5
CDR3: CASSYSGLHNEQFF
DNA: TGTGCCAGCAGTTACTCGGGACTCCACAATGAGCAGTTCTTC

D: NA
J: TRBJ1-2
size: NA
V: TRBV7-2
CDR3: CASSSPRGSDNYGYTF
DNA: TGTGCCAGCAGCTCACCCAGGGGATCGGATAACTATGGCTACACCTTC

D: TRBD1
J: TRBJ1-5
size: NA
V: TRBV6-5
CDR3: CASRRDSNQPQHF
DNA: TGTGCCAGCAGAAGGGACAGTAATCAGCCCCAGCATTTT

D: TRBD1
J: TRBJ1-1
size: NA
V: TRBV28
CDR3: CASSDRVVTEAFF
DNA: TGTGCCAGCAGTGACAGGGTTGTCACTGAAGCTTTCTTT

D: NA
J: TRBJ1-2
size: NA
V: TRBV7-8
CDR3: CASSFRGEVGYTF
DNA: TGTGCCAGCAGCTTCAGGGGTGAGGTTGGCTACACCTTC

D: NA
J: TRBJ2-5
size: NA
V: TRBV6-5
CDR3: CASSPPPGSETQYF
DNA: TGTGCCAGCAGTCCTCCCCCGGGTTCGGAGACCCAGTACTTC

D: TRBD1
J: TRBJ1-2
size: NA
V: TRBV10-3
CDR3: CATGQGVDYGYTF
DNA: TGTGCCACCGGACAGGGGGTCGACTATGGCTACACCTTC

D: TRBD2
J: TRBJ2-3
size: NA
V: TRBV7-2
CDR3: CASSSTALAGGPDTQYF
DNA: TGTGCCAGCAGCTCAACCGCACTAGCGGGAGGACCAGATACGCAGTATTTT

D: TRBD2
J: TRBJ2-3
size: NA
V: TRBV15
CDR3: CATSRVAGPDTQYF
DNA: TGTGCCACCAGCAGGGTAGCGGGACCAGATACGCAGTATTTT

D: NA
J: TRBJ1-4
size: NA
V: TRBV28
CDR3: CASSSGGAWEKLFF
DNA: TGTGCCAGCAGTTCGGGAGGGGCATGGGAAAAACTGTTTTTT

D: NA
J: TRBJ2-2
size: NA
V: TRBV5-6
CDR3: CATAAFTGELFF
DNA: TGTGCCACCGCAGCGTTCACCGGGGAGCTGTTTTTT

D: NA
J: TRBJ1-6
size: NA
V: TRBV30
CDR3: CAWRALLRNSPLHF
DNA: TGTGCCTGGAGGGCCTTACTAAGAAATTCACCCCTCCACTTT

D: TRBD1
J: TRBJ1-5
size: NA
V: TRBV3-1/TRBV3-2
CDR3: CASSPFVTGTVIF
DNA: TGTGCCAGCAGCCCCTTCGTTACCGGGACAGTCATTTTT

D: NA
J: TRBJ2-5
size: NA
V: TRBV10-1
CDR3: CASSESRGTETQYF
DNA: TGCGCCAGCAGTGAGTCGAGGGGGACAGAGACCCAGTACTTC

D: NA
J: TRBJ1-1
size: NA
V: TRBV5-1
CDR3: CASSSVNTEAFF
DNA: TGCGCCAGCAGTTCGGTAAACACTGAAGCTTTCTTT

D: TRBD2
J: TRBJ2-7
size: NA
V: TRBV5-6
CDR3: CASRRAGVFHEQYF
DNA: TGTGCCAGCAGGAGAGCGGGAGTTTTCCACGAGCAGTACTTC

D: TRBD1
J: TRBJ1-2
size: NA
V: TRBV4-3
CDR3: CASSQAGGVGYTF
DNA: TGCGCCAGCAGCCAAGCAGGGGGTGTTGGCTACACCTTC

D: NA
J: TRBJ2-4
size: NA
V: TRBV19
CDR3: CASRTDGNIQYF
DNA: TGTGCCAGTAGGACAGATGGAAACATTCAGTACTTC

D: NA
J: TRBJ2-7
size: NA
V: TRBV6-1
CDR3: CASSEPQGTGVRGEQYF
DNA: TGTGCCAGCAGTGAACCCCAGGGAACAGGAGTAAGAGGCGAGCAGTACTTC

D: NA
J: TRBJ1-1
size: NA
V: TRBV18
CDR3: CASSPYAGGDPEAFF
DNA: TGTGCCAGCTCACCTTATGCGGGGGGTGACCCTGAAGCTTTCTTT